What follows describes a single TCR beta chain. The source of the sample is a study of Ad26.COV2.S vaccination and SARS-CoV-2 variants. About the study: Administration of Ad26.COV2.S was intramuscular, either once or twice 56 days apart.

Treatment in this sample: around 19 received Ad26.COV2.S at low or high dose, single or two shots; 5 received placebo; per-sample allocation not given. Day 63 after the first injection of vaccine or placebo was the sampling time. Wuhan-strain spike was delivered by a replication-incompetent Ad26 vector. Generated by immunoSEQ multiplex PCR, the TCRdb table keeps only in-frame clones and is missing some. The repertoire has 380,000 or so clones, roughly four fifths of them found once; the top ten carry about 7.1%. V shed 4 bases and J 5 bases; nucleotides not matched to a gene: 5. Germline V lookup: CDR1 SGHTA, CDR2 FQGNSA. The length of the CDR3 is 14 residues.

The source of this sequence is a person between 18 and 65 years old who received the Ad26.COV2.S COVID-19 vaccine or a placebo. The sequenced sample was peripheral blood, obtained in a trial of Ad26.COV2.S vaccine versus placebo. The genes are TRBV7-2 and TRBJ1-1, with 9 bases fitting TRBD1. CDR3 amino acids: CASSSNRGRTEAFF. CDR3 in DNA: TGTGCCAGCAGCTCAAACAGGGGGCGGACTGAAGCTTTCTTT.